The clone carrying this T cell receptor (beta chain) appeared many times. The source of the sample is a study of spatial heterogeneity in lung cancer. As for time point: sample taken at primary tumor resection. Trimming shortened V by 4 bases and J by 0 bases, and 12 bases separated the two germline ends. From germline, CDR1 is SGHNT and CDR2 YYREEE (reference sequence). CDR3 size: 15 residues. TCRdb independently ran MiXCR on the 5' RACE reads; one entry per CDR3 protein. The sample shows 30,000 to 40,000 distinct CDR3 sequences, roughly 5.2% of them seen only once. The clonotype comes from a female donor with early-stage non-small cell lung cancer. The rearrangement uses TRBV5-4 and TRBJ2-3, with a tentative D call TRBD2 (7 bases). The material was PBMCs, obtained at surgery. The chain's CDR3 is CASSEGGASTDTQYF. The CDR3 coding sequence is TGTGCCAGCAGCGAGGGGGGGGCTAGCACAGATACGCAGTATTTT.